What follows describes a single TCR beta chain. Its antigen is as yet unknown. The sample belongs to a study of T cell responses to AZD1222 COVID-19 vaccine. Method: immunoSEQ multiplex PCR; TCRdb's copy keeps in-frame clones and lacks some. This table has under 100,000 clones, approximately 89% appearing once. The study's findings and limits: The number of AZD1222 recipients seropositive at baseline was only five or six. The donor group comprised mostly white British people and more females; the analysis possibly underestimated clonal diversity.

The CDR3 has 16 residues. V was trimmed by 5 bases and J by 6 bases, leaving 23 bases between them. Germline CDR1 and CDR2: MNHEY and SVGEGT. This sample comprised peripheral blood, obtained 28 days after the second AZD1222 dose. This chain connects TRBV6-2 or TRBV6-3 to TRBJ2-7; D may be TRBD1 or TRBD2 (5 bases each). This receptor was identified in an adult who received the AZD1222 COVID-19 vaccine. CDR3 nucleotide sequence: TGTGCCAGCAGTAGCCGAGGGCAACCAAACAGGCTCGAGCAGTACTTC. Translating gives CASSSRGQPNRLEQYF.